This T cell receptor (beta chain) was retrieved from a study of T cell clonotyping in hematopoietic cell transplantation. Libraries were prepared by immunoSEQ multiplex PCR; TCRdb keeps only in-frame clonotypes and omits some of them. The table includes approximately 50,000 clones, just over 85% detected once. Time point denoted: recipient sample about 28 days before transplant, after cytoreduction. This clone was observed once. Its antigen is unknown. Overall study findings and caveats: Recipient TCR diversity dropped after transplant; expanded clonotypes rose from day 30 to 180. CD4 and CD8 repertoire contributions could not be separated without sorting.

Germline V gene lookup returns CDR1 SGHAT and CDR2 FQNNGV. This CDR3 comprises 16 residues. The trim removed 4 bases at V and 2 bases at J, leaving 1 base unmatched. The chain couples TRBV11-2 to TRBJ2-2; 13 bases align to TRBD2. This receptor was taken from a man aged 55 to 70 with biphenotypic leukemia. Some clones in this sample may be carry-over from other donors' samples. This material consisted of peripheral blood mononuclear cells, taken before stem cell transplant. The CDR3 bases are TGTGCCAGCAGCTCGGGACTAGCGGGAAACACCGGGGAGCTGTTTTTT. Translating gives CASSSGLAGNTGELFF.